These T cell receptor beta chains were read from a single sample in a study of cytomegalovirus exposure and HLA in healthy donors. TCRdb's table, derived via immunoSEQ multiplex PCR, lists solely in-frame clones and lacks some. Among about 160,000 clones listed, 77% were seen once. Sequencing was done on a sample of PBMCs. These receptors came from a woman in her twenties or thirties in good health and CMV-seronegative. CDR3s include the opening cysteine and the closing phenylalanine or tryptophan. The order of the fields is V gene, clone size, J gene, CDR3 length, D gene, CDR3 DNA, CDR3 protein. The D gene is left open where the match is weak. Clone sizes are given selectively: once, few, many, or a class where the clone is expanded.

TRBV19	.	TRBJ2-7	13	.	TGTGCCAGTAGCGTGGTCAACCGGGGGGAGCAGTACTTC	CASSVVNRGEQYF
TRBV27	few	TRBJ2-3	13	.	TGTGCCAGCAGTTTGCCGGGTCCAGATACGCAGTATTTT	CASSLPGPDTQYF
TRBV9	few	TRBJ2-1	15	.	TGTGCCAGCAGCGCGACGACTGTCCCTTCAGTGGAGCAGTTCTTC	CASSATTVPSVEQFF
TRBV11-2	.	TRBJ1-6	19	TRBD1	TGTGCCAGCAGCTTAGCGGACAGGGGGTATAAGGGCTATAATTCACCCCTCCACTTT	CASSLADRGYKGYNSPLHF
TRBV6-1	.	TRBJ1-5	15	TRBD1	TGTGCCAGCAGTGCTGACAGGGACCCTTTTCAGCCCCAGCATTTT	CASSADRDPFQPQHF
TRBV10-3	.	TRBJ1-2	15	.	TGTGCCATCAACCCCCGGGACTCTGGAGACTATGGCTACACCTTC	CAINPRDSGDYGYTF
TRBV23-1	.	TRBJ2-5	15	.	TGCGCCAGCAGTCAATTCTACGGCGGGGAAGAGACCCAGTACTTC	CASSQFYGGEETQYF
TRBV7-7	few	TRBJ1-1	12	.	TGTGCCAGCAGCTACTTTAACACTGAAGCTTTCTTT	CASSYFNTEAFF
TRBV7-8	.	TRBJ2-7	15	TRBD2	TGTGCCAGCAGCGCTACTAGCGGGGGGGCTTACGAGCAGTACTTC	CASSATSGGAYEQYF
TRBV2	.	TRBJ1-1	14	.	TGTGCCAGCAGTGACCCAGGAGGGGACACTGAAGCTTTCTTT	CASSDPGGDTEAFF
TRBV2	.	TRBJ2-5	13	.	TGTGCCAGCGGAGAGCAGGGGATGGAGACCCAGTACTTC	CASGEQGMETQYF
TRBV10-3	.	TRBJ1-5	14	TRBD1	TGTGCCATCGCGACAGGGTCAGGCAATCAGCCCCAGCATTTT	CAIATGSGNQPQHF
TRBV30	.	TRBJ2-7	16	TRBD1	TGTGCCTGGAGTCACCCAGGGACAGGGACTATCTACGAGCAGTACTTC	CAWSHPGTGTIYEQYF
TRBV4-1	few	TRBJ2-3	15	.	TGCGCCAGCAGCCAAGGACAGGCAGGGACAGATACGCAGTATTTT	CASSQGQAGTDTQYF
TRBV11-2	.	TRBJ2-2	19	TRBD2	TGTGCCAGCAGCCATCCGGGACTAGCGGGGGATTCTAACACCGGGGAGCTGTTTTTT	CASSHPGLAGDSNTGELFF
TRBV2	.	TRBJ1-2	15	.	TGTGCCAGCAAAGCCCGGGACATAACAAACTATGGCTACACCTTC	CASKARDITNYGYTF
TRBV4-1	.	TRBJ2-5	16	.	TGCGCCAGCAGCGCCCTGACCTCGGCGGCACAAGAGACCCAGTACTTC	CASSALTSAAQETQYF
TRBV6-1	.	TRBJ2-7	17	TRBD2	TGTGCCAGCAGTGAAGCGTCCCTAGATGGGAGGGCCTACGAGCAGTACTTC	CASSEASLDGRAYEQYF
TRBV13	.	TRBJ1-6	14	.	TGTGCCAGCACACTGAGCTCCTATAATTCACCCCTCCACTTT	CASTLSSYNSPLHF
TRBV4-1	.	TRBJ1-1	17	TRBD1	TGCGCCAGCAGCCAAGGACCGACAGGGGGCGCAAACACTGAAGCTTTCTTT	CASSQGPTGGANTEAFF
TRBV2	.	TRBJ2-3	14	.	TGTGCCCAGCACCAAGACGGAGTTACAGATACGCAGTATTTT	CAQHQDGVTDTQYF
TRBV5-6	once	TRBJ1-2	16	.	TGTGCCAGCACCTGGGGGTCAGGGGCCGTTCTCTTTGGCTACACCTTC	CASTWGSGAVLFGYTF
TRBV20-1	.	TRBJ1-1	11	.	TGCAGGGGCCTCGGGGGAACTGAAGCTTTCTTT	CRGLGGTEAFF
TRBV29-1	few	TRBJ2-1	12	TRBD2	TGCAGCACCGGACTGGGAGGGCCTGAGCAGTTCTTC	CSTGLGGPEQFF
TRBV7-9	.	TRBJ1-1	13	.	TGTGCCAGCAGCCGAAGGGGTCCACAGGAAGCTTTCTTT	CASSRRGPQEAFF
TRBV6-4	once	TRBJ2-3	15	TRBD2	TGTGCCAGCAGCGCCATTGGCGGGGGTGCAGATACGCAGTATTTT	CASSAIGGGADTQYF
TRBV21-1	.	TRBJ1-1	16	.	TGTGCCAGCAGCAAAGGAGGGGGCCCCCTGAACACTGAAGCTTTCTTT	CASSKGGGPLNTEAFF
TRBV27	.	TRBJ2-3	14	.	TGTGCCAGTGCGGTGGCGCCTAGCACAGATACGCAGTATTTT	CASAVAPSTDTQYF
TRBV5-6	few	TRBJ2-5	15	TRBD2	TGTGCCAGCAGGATAGCGGGGGGGACCTCCGGGGTGCAGTACTTC	CASRIAGGTSGVQYF
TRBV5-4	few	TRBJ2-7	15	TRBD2	TGTGCCAGCAGCCTAGGGACTAAAGGCTCCTACGAGCAGTACTTC	CASSLGTKGSYEQYF
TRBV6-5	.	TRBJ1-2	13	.	TGTGCCAGCAGACCGGACAGAACGAGTGGCTACACCTTC	CASRPDRTSGYTF
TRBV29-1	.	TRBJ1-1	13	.	TGCAGCGTTGGGCTCGGGGGAGGGACTGAAGCTTTCTTT	CSVGLGGGTEAFF
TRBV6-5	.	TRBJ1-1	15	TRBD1	TGTGCCAGCAGGCCGGGACAGAAGCTGAACACTGAAGCTTTCTTT	CASRPGQKLNTEAFF
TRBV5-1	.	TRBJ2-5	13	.	TGCGCCAGCAGCTTGGTACAAAAGGAGACCCAGTACTTC	CASSLVQKETQYF
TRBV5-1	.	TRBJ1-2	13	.	TGCGCCAGCAGCTTGGAGGCCGGGTCCGGCTACACCTTC	CASSLEAGSGYTF
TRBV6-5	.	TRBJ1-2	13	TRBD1	TGTGCCAGCAGTTGGACAGGAAACTATGGCTACACCTTC	CASSWTGNYGYTF
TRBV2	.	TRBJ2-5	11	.	TGTGCCAGCAGGGGGCTAGAGACCCAGTACTTC	CASRGLETQYF
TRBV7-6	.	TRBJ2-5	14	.	TGTGCCAGCAGCCTTAGAGGGGGGGAGGAGACCCAGTACTTC	CASSLRGGEETQYF
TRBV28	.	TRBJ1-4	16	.	TGCGCCAGCAGTACCCCCTGGGGGGCAACTAATGAAAAACTGTTTTTT	CASSTPWGATNEKLFF
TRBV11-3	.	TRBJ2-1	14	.	TGTGCCAGCAGCTTAAGTCGGGACTACAATGAGCAGTTCTTC	CASSLSRDYNEQFF
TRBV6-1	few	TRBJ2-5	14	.	TGTGCCAGCAGGAAGACAGGTAATGAGGAGACCCAGTACTTC	CASRKTGNEETQYF
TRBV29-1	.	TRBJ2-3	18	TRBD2	TGCAGCGTTGAAGGTGTGGTAGCGGGGGAGCAGGGCACAGATACGCAGTATTTT	CSVEGVVAGEQGTDTQYF
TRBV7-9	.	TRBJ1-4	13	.	TGTGCCAGCAGCTTATGGGGAGGGGAAAAACTGTTTTTT	CASSLWGGEKLFF
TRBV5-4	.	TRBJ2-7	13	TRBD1	TGTGCCAGCAGCAAGACAGGGGCCTACGAGCAGTACTTC	CASSKTGAYEQYF
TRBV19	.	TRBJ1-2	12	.	TGTGCCAGTAGTGTTGGGCACTATGGCTACACCTTC	CASSVGHYGYTF
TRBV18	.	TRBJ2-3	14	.	TGTGCCAGCTCACCAACAGGGATTGGAGATACGCAGTATTTT	CASSPTGIGDTQYF
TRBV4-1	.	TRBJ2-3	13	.	TGCGCCAGCAGCCAAGAGGAAGGGGTTACGCAGTATTTT	CASSQEEGVTQYF
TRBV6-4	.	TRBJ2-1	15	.	TGTGCCAGCAGTGACTCAATGGACACCGGTCGGGAGCAGTTCTTC	CASSDSMDTGREQFF
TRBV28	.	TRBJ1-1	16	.	TGTGCCAGCAGTCGTATCGGGGGGGCCTTGAACACTGAAGCTTTCTTT	CASSRIGGALNTEAFF
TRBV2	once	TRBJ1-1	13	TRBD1	TGTGCCAGCAGTGGCGGACAGGGCACGCGAGCTTTCTTT	CASSGGQGTRAFF
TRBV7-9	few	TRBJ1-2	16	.	TGTTCCAGCAGCTTACTTGAGGAACGGGGATTAAGTGGCTACACCTTC	CSSSLLEERGLSGYTF
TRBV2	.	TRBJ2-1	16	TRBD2	TGTGCCAGCAGTCCAATAGCGGGGGGCACCTACAATGAGCAGTTCTTC	CASSPIAGGTYNEQFF
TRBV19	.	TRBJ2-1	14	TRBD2	TGTGCCAGCCGGGGGGGGCCGATCAACAATGAGCAGTTCTTC	CASRGGPINNEQFF
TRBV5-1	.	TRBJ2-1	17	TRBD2	TGCGCCAGCAGCGCACCCTACTTCGGCGGGGGTGTCAATGAGCAGTTCTTC	CASSAPYFGGGVNEQFF
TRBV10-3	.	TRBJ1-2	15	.	TGTGCCATCAGTGAGTCTAAAGTTGGAGGTACGGGCTACACCTTC	CAISESKVGGTGYTF
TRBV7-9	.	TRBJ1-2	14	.	TGTGCCAGCAACAAACCTCCAGGGAAGTATGGCTACACCTTC	CASNKPPGKYGYTF
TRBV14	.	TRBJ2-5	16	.	TGTGCCAGCAGCCTCACCGCACAGGTACTGTGGGAGACCCAGTACTTC	CASSLTAQVLWETQYF
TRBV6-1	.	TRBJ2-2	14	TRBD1	TGTGCCAGCAGTGTACAGGGGAGAACCGGGGAGCTGTTTTTT	CASSVQGRTGELFF
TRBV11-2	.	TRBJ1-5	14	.	TGTGCCAGCAGCTTAGCTGCGGGAGATCAGCCCCAGCATTTT	CASSLAAGDQPQHF